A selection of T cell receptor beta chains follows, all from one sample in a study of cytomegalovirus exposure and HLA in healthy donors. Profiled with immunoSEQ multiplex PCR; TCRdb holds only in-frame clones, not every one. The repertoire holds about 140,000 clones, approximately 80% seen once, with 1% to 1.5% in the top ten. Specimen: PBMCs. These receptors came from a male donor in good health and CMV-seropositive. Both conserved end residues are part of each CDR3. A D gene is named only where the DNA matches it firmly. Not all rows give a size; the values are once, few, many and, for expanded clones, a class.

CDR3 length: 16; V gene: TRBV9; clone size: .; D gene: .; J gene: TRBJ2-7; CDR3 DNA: TGTGCCAGCAGCGAGGGACAATACCAACCCACCTACGAGCAGTACTTC; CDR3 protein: CASSEGQYQPTYEQYF
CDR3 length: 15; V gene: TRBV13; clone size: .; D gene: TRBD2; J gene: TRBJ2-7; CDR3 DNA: TGTGCCAGCAGCGGGACGGGGGGGGCCTACTACGAGCAGTACTTC; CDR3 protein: CASSGTGGAYYEQYF
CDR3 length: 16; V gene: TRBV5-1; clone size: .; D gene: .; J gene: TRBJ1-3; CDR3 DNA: TGCGCCAGCAGCTCGAGGTGGGGGGGAACTGGAAACACCATATATTTT; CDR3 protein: CASSSRWGGTGNTIYF
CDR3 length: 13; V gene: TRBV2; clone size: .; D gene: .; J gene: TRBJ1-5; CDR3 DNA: TGTGCCAGCAAGGCCAGGGGAAATCAGCCCCAGCATTTT; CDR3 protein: CASKARGNQPQHF
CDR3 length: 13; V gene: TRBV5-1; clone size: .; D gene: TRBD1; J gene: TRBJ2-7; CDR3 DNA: TGCGCCAGCAGCGCACAGGGGTTCCACGAGCAGTACTTC; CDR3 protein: CASSAQGFHEQYF
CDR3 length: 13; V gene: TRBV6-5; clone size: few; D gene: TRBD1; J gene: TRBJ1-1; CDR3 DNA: TGTGCCAGCCAGGACAGGATGAACACTGAAGCTTTCTTT; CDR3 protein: CASQDRMNTEAFF
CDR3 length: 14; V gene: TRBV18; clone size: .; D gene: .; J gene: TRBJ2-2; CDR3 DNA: TGTGCCAGCTCACCACCTTCTGTTAACGGGGAGCTGTTTTTT; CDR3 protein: CASSPPSVNGELFF
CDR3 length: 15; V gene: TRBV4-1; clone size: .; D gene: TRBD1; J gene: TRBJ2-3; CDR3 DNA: TGCGCCAGCAGCCAAGAGGGACAGAGCACAGATACGCAGTATTTT; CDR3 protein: CASSQEGQSTDTQYF
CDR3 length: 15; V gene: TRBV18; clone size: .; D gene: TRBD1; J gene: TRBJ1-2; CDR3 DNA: TGTGCCAGCTCACCAGGAACCGGGACAGGGAATGGCTACACCTTC; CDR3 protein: CASSPGTGTGNGYTF
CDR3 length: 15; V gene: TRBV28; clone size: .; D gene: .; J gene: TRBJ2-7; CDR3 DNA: TGTGCCAGCAGCCCCCCCGGGGTCATGCATTACGAGCAGTACTTC; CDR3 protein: CASSPPGVMHYEQYF
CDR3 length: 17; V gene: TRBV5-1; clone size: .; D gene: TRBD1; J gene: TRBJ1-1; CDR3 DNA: TGCGCCAGCAGCCTGCAGCAACAGGGGACAGGGTCTCCTGAAGCTTTCTTT; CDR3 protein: CASSLQQQGTGSPEAFF
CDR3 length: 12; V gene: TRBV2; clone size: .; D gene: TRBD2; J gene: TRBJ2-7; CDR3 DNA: TGTGCCAGCAGTCGGACTAGCTTCGAGCAGTACTTC; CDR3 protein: CASSRTSFEQYF
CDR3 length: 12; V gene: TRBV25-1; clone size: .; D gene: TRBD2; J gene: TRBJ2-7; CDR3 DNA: TGTGCCAGCAGTCCGGGAGGCTACGAGCAGTACTTC; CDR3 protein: CASSPGGYEQYF
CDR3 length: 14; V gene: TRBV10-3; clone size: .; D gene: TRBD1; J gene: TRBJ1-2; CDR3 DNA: TGTGCCATCAGTGAGCGACAGGGGGACTATGGCTACACCTTC; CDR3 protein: CAISERQGDYGYTF
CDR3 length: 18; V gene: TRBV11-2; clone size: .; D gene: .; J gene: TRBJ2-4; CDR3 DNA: TGTGCCAGCAGCTCAGCGACCATAATACCTCTAGCCAAAAACATTCAGTACTTC; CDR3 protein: CASSSATIIPLAKNIQYF
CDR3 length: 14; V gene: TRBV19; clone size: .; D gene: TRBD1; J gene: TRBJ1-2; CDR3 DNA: TGTGCCAGTAGTATAAGAGGACAGGGCTATGGCTACACCTTC; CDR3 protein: CASSIRGQGYGYTF
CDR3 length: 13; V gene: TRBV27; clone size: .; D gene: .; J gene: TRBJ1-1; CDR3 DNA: TGTGCCAGCAGCTCGGGACAGAACACTGAAGCTTTCTTT; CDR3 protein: CASSSGQNTEAFF
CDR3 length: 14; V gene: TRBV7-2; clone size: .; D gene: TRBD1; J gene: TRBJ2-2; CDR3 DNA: TGTGCCAGCAGCCCGGGACAGGGGGACGGGGAGCTGTTTTTT; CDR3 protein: CASSPGQGDGELFF
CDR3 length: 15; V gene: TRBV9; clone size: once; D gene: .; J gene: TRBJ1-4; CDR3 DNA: TGTGCCAGCAGCGTAGAAGACAGAGTGAATGAAAAACTGTTTTTT; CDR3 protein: CASSVEDRVNEKLFF
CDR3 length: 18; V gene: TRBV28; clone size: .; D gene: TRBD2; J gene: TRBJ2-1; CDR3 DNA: TGTGCCAGCAGTTCCACGGTACTTGGACTAGCGGCTTACAATGAGCAGTTCTTC; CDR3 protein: CASSSTVLGLAAYNEQFF
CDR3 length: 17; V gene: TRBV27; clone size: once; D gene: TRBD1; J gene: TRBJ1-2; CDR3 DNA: TGTGCCAGCACCACTTTGGCGCCCGGGACAGGCCCGATGGGCTACACCTTC; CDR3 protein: CASTTLAPGTGPMGYTF
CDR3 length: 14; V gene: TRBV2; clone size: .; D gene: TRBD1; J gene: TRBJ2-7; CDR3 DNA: TGTGCCAGCAGTGCGCAGGGGGCTTCGGACGAGCAGTACTTC; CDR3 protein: CASSAQGASDEQYF
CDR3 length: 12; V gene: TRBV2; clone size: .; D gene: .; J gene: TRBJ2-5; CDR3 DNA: TGTGCCAGCATGGAGGACCAAGAGACCCAGTACTTC; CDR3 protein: CASMEDQETQYF
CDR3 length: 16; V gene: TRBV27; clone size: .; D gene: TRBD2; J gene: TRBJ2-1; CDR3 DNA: TGTGCCAGCAGTTCGCCTTTTAGCGGGAACTACAATGAGCAGTTCTTC; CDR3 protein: CASSSPFSGNYNEQFF
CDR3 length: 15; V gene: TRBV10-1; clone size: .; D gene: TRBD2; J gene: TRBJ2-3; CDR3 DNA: TGCGCCAGCAGTGAGTCGGGGGGGAGCACAGATACGCAGTATTTT; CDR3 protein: CASSESGGSTDTQYF
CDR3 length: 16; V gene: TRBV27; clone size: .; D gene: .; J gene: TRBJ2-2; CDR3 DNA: TGTGCCAGCAGTCTCCTAAGGGGGTGGGACACCGGGGAGCTGTTTTTT; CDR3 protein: CASSLLRGWDTGELFF
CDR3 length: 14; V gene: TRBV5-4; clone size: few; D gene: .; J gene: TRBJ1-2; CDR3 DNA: TGTGCCAGCAGCTCCCCAAGAGGGGGCTATGGCTACACCTTC; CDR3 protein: CASSSPRGGYGYTF
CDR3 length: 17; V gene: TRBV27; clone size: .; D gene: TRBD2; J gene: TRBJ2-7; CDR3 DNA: TGTGCCAGCAGTTTATTGACTAGCGGGGGGCTCTCCGGCGAGCAGTACTTC; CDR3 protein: CASSLLTSGGLSGEQYF
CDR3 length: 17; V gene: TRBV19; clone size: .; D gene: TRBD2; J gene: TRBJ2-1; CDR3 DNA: TGTGCCAGTAGTATCTTCCCGGGACTAGCGGGAGGAAATGAGCAGTTCTTC; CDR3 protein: CASSIFPGLAGGNEQFF
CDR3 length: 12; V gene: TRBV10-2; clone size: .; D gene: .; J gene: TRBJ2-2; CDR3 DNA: TGCGCCAGCAGTGATATCCTCGGGGAGCTGTTTTTT; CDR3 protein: CASSDILGELFF
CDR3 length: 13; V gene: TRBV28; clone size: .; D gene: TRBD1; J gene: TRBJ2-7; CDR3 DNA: TGTGCCAGCACCGGGACAGAGTCCTACGAGCAGTACTTC; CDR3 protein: CASTGTESYEQYF
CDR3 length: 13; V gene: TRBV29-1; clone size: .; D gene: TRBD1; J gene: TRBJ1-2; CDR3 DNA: TGCAGCGTTGAATCGGGGACAGGGTTAGGCTACACCTTC; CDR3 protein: CSVESGTGLGYTF
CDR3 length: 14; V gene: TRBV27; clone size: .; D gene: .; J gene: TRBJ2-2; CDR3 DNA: TGTGCCAGTGACAGGGAGGCGTACGCCGGGGAGCTGTTTTTT; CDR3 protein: CASDREAYAGELFF
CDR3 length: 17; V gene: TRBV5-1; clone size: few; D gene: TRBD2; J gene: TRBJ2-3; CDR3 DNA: TGCGCCAGCCCTGCTTCTAGCGGGGGGCCTAGCACAGATACGCAGTATTTT; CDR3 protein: CASPASSGGPSTDTQYF
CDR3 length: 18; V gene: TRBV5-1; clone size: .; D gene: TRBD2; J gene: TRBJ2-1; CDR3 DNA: TGCGCCAGCAGCCCCCCCTCTTCTAGCGGGAGGGCCAACAATGAGCAGTTCTTC; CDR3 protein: CASSPPSSSGRANNEQFF
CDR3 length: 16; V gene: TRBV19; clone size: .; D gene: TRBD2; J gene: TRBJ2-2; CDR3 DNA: TGTGCCAGTAGTATAGAGGGACTAATCTACACCGGGGAGCTGTTTTTT; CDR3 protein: CASSIEGLIYTGELFF
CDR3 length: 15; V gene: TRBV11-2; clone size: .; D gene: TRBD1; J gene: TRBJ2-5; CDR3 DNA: TGTGCCAGCAGCGTAGGAGACAGGGTAGGGGAGACCCAGTACTTC; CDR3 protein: CASSVGDRVGETQYF
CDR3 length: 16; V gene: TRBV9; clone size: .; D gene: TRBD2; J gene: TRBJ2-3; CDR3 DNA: TGTGCCAGCAGCATGAATCTAGCGGGGAGTGGTGATACGCAGTATTTT; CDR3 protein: CASSMNLAGSGDTQYF
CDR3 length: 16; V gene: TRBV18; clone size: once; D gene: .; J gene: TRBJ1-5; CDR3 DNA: TGTGCCAGCTCGCCATGGGGGGGTAGGCGCAATCAGCCCCAGCATTTT; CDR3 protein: CASSPWGGRRNQPQHF
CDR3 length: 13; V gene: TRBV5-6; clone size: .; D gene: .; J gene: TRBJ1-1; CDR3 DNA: TGTGCCAGCAGCTTGACAGTGAACACTGAAGCTTTCTTT; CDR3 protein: CASSLTVNTEAFF